This T cell receptor (beta chain) was sequenced in a study of T cell responses to AZD1222 COVID-19 vaccine. With respect to this clone: The antigen is undetermined.

Germline V gene sequence: CDR1 SGHTA, CDR2 FQGNSA. V was cut by 3 bases and J by 7 bases, with 19 bases left in between. The CDR3 extends over 16 amino acids. Whole-study findings and limits: Sampled repertoires all dated from after the peak T cell response.

Profiled with immunoSEQ multiplex PCR; TCRdb holds only in-frame clones, not every one. This table holds 100,000 to 130,000 clones, 89% found once. This sequence originates from an adult in good health. The sample was peripheral blood, taken on day 0 of MenACWY control vaccination. This chain connects TRBV7-2 to TRBJ1-5; the D gene is possibly TRBD1 (5 bases). Here the CDR3 reads CASSFIPGLRGQPQHF. CDR3 DNA sequence: TGTGCCAGCAGCTTCATTCCGGGACTGAGGGGCCAGCCCCAGCATTTT.